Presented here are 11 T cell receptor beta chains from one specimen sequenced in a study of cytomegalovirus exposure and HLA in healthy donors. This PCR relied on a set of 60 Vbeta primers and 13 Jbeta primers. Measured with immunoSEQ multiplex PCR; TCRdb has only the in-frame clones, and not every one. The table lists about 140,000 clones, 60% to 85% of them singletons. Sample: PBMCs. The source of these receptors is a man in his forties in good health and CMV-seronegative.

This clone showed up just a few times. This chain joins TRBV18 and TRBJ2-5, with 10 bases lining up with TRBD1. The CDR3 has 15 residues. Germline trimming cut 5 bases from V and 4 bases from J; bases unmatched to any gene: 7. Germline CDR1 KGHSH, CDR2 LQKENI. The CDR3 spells CASSTGQGSTETQYF. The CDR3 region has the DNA TGTGCCAGCTCAACGGGACAGGGGTCAACAGAGACCCAGTACTTC.

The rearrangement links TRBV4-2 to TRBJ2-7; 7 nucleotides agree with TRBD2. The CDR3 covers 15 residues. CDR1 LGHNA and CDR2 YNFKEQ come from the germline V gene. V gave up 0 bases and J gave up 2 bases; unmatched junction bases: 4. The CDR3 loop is CASSQDPTSPYEQYF. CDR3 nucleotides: TGTGCCAGCAGCCAAGATCCGACTAGCCCCTACGAGCAGTACTTC.

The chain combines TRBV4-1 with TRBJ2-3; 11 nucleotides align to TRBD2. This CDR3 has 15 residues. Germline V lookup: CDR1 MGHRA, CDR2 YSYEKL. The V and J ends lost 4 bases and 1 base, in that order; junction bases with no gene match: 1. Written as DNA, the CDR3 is TGCGCCAGCAGCCCGGGACTAGCGGGCACAGATACGCAGTATTTT. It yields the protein CASSPGLAGTDTQYF.

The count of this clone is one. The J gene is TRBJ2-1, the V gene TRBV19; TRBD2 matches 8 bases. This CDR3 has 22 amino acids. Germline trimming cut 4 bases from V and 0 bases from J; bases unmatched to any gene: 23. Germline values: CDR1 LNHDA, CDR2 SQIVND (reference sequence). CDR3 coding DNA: TGTGCCAGTAGTACCTCAAAGCGGCCGGGAGGGCCTCGGGCAGCCTCCTACAATGAGCAGTTCTTC. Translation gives CASSTSKRPGGPRAASYNEQFF.

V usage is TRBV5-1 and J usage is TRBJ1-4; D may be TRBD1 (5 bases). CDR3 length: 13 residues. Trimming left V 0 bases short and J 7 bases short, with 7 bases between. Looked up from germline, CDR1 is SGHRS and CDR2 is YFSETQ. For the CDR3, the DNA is TGCGCCAGCAGCTTGGGGGGCGCTGAAAAACTGTTTTTT. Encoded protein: CASSLGGAEKLFF. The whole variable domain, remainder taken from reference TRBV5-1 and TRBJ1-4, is KAGVTQTPRYLIKTRGQQVTLSCSPISGHRSVSWYQQTPGQGLQFLFEYFSETQRNKGNFPGRFSGRQFSNSRSEMNVSTLELGDSALYLCASSLGGAEKLFFGSGTQLSVL.

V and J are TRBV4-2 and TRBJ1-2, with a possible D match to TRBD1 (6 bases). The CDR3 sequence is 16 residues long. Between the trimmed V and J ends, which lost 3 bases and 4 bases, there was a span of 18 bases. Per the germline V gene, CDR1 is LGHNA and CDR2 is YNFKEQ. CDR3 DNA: TGTGCCAGCAGCCAGGGTCGGGAAGGGGGGGTCTATGGCTACACCTTC. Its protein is CASSQGREGGVYGYTF.

This CDR3 is CASIHPLGLAGGTYEQYF. Written as DNA, the CDR3 is TGTGCCAGCATCCATCCCCTGGGACTAGCGGGAGGAACCTACGAGCAGTACTTC. J is TRBJ2-7 and V is TRBV2; 15 nucleotides match TRBD2. With V trimmed by 7 bases and J by 2 bases, 12 bases remained unmatched. Looked up from germline, CDR1 is SNHLY and CDR2 is FYNNEI. CDR3 length: 18 amino acids.

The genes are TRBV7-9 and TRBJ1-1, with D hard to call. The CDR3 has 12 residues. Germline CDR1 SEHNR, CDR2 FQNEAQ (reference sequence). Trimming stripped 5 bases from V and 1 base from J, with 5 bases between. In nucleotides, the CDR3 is TGTGCCAGCAGCATCAGGAACACTGAAGCTTTCTTT. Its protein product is CASSIRNTEAFF.

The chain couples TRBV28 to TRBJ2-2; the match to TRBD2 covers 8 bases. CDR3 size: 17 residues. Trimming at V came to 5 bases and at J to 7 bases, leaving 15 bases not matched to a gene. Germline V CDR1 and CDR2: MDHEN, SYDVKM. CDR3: CASSALLAALMSGELFF. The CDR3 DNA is TGTGCCAGCAGTGCCTTACTAGCGGCCCTGATGAGCGGGGAGCTGTTTTTT.

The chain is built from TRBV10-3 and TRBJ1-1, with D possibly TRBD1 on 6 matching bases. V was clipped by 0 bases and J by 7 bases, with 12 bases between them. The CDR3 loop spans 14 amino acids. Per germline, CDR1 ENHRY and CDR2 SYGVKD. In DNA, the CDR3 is TGTGCCATCAGTGAGTCCGGGGGGCTTAGTGAAGCTTTCTTT. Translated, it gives CAISESGGLSEAFF.

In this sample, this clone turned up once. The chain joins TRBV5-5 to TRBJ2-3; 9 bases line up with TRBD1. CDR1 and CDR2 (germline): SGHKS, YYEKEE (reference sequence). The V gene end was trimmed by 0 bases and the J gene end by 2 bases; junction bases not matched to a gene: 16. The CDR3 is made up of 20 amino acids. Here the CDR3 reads CASSLVDWSTGGASTDTQYF. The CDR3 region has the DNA TGTGCCAGCAGCTTGGTGGATTGGAGTACAGGGGGCGCTTCCACAGATACGCAGTATTTT.